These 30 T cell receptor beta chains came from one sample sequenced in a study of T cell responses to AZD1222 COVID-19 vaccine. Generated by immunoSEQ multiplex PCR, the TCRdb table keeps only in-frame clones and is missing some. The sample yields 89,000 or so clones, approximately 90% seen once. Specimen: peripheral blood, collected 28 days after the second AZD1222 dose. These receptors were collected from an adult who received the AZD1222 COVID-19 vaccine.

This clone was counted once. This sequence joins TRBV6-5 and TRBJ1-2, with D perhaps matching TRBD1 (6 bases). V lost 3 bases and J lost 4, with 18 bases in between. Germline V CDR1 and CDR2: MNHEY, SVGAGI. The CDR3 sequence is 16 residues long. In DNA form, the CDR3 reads TGTGCCAGCAGTTATAATGACCTCCCCAGGGGCTATGGCTACACCTTC. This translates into CASSYNDLPRGYGYTF.

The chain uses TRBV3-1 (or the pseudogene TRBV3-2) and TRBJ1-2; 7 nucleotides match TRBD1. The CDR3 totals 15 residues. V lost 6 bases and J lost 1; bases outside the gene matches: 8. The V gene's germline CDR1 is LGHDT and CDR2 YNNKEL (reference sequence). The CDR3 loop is CASSPTRGDNYGYTF. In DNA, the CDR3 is TGTGCCAGCAGTCCAACCAGGGGGGATAACTATGGCTACACCTTC.

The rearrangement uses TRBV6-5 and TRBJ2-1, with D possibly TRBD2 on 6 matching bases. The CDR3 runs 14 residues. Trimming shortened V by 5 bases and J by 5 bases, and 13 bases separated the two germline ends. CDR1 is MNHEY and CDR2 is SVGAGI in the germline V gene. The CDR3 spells CASSLRDFHNEQFF. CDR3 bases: TGTGCCAGCAGTCTCCGGGACTTTCACAATGAGCAGTTCTTC.

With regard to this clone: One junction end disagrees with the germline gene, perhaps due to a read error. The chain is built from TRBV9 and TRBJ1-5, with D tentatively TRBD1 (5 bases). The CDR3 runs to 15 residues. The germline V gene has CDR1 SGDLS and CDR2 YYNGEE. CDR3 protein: CASSPGGGSSQPQHF. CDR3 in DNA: TGTGCCAGCAGCCCCGGGGGGGGGAGCAGTCAGCCCCAGCATTTT.

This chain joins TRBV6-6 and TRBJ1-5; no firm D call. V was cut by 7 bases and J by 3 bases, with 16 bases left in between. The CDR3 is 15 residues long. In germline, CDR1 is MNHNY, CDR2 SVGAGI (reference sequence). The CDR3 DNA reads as TGTGCCAGCACTCTCAGCCTTGGGCCCAATCAGCCCCAGCATTTT. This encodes CASTLSLGPNQPQHF.

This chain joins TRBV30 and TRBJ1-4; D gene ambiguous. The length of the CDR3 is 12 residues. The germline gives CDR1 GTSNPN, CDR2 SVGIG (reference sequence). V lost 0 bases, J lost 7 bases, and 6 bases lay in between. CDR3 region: CAWSVIREKLFF. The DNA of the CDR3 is TGTGCCTGGAGTGTAATCCGTGAAAAACTGTTTTTT. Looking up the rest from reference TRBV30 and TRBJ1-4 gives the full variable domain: SQTIHQWPATLVQPVGSPLSLECTVEGTSNPNLYWYRQAAGRGLQLLFYSVGIGQISSEVPQNLSASRPQDRQFILSSKKLLLSDSGFYLCAWSVIREKLFFGSGTQLSVL.

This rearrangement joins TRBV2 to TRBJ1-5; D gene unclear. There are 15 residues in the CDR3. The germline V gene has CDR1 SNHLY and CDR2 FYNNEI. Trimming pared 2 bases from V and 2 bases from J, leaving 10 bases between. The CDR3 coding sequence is TGTGCCAGCAGTGAACTTGTGGGAGGCAATCAGCCCCAGCATTTT. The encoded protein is CASSELVGGNQPQHF.

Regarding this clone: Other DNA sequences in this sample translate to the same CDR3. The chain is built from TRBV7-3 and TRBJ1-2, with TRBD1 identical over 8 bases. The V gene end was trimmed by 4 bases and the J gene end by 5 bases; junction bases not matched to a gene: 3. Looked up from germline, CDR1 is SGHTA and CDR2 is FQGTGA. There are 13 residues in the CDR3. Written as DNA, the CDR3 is TGTGCCAGCAGCTCCGGACAGGGTTATGGCTACACCTTC. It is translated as CASSSGQGYGYTF.

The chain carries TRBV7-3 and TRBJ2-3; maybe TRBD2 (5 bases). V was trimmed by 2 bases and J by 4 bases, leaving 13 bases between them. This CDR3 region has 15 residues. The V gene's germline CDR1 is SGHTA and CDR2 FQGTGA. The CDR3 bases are TGTGCCAGCAGCTTAGGAGGCTCCCCTCCAGATACGCAGTATTTT. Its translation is CASSLGGSPPDTQYF.

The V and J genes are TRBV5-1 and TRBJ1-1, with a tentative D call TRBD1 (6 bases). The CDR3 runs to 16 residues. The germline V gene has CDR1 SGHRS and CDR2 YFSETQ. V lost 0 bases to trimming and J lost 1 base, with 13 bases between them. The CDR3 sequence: CASSLVVGQRNTEAFF. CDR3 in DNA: TGCGCCAGCAGCTTGGTGGTCGGACAGAGGAACACTGAAGCTTTCTTT.

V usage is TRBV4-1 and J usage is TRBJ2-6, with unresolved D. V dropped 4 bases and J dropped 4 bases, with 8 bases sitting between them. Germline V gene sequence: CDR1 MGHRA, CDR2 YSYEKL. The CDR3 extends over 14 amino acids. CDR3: CASSLTPGANVLTF. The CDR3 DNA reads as TGCGCCAGCAGCCTTACCCCAGGGGCCAACGTCCTGACTTTC.

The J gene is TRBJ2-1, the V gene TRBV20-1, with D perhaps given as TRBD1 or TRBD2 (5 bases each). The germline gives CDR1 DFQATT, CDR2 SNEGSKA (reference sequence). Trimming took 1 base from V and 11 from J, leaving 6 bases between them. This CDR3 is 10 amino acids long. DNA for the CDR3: TGCAGTGCTAGAGCGGGACAGCAGTTCTTC. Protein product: CSARAGQQFF.

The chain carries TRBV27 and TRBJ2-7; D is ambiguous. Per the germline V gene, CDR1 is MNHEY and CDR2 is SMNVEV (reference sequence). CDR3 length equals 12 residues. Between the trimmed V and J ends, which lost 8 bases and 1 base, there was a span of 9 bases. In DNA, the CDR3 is TGTGCCAGCGGTCTAGGGTCCTACGAGCAGTACTTC. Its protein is CASGLGSYEQYF.

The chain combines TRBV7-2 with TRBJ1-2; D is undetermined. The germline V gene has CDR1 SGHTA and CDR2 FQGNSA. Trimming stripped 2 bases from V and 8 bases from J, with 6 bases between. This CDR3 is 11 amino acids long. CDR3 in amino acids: CASSLRKGYTF. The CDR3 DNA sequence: TGTGCCAGCAGCTTACGTAAGGGCTACACCTTC.

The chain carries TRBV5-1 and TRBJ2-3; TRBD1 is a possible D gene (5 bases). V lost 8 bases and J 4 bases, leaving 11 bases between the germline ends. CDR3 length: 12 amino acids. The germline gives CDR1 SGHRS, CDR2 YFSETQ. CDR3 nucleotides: TGCGCCAGTCGGCAGGGTGCAGATACGCAGTATTTT. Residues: CASRQGADTQYF.

As DNA, the CDR3 is TGTGCCACCAGCAGAGTTGGGACAGGGTCGGGCTACACCTTC. This translates into CATSRVGTGSGYTF. The chain combines TRBV15 with TRBJ1-2; 9 bases are shared with TRBD1. Per the germline V gene, CDR1 is LNHNV and CDR2 is YYDKDF (reference sequence). There are 14 residues in the CDR3. The ends lost 1 base at V and 8 bases at J; junction bases unmatched: 5.

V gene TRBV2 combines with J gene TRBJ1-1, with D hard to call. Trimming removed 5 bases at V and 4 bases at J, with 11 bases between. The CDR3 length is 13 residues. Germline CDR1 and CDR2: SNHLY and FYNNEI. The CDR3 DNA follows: TGTGCCAGCAGTCCCCCTTTGGCCACTGAAGCTTTCTTT. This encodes CASSPPLATEAFF.

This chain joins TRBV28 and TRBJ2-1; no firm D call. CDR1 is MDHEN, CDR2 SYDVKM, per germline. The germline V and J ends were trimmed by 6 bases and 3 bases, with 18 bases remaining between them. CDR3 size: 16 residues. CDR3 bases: TGTGCCAGCAGCACCTATGGAGTTGCCGACTACAATGAGCAGTTCTTC. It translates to CASSTYGVADYNEQFF.

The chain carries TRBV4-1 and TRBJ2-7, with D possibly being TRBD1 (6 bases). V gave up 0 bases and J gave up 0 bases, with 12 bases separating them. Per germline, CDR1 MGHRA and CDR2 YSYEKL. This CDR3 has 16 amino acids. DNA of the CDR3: TGCGCCAGCAGCCAAGACGTCCAGGGGTTCTCCTACGAGCAGTACTTC. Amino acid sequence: CASSQDVQGFSYEQYF.

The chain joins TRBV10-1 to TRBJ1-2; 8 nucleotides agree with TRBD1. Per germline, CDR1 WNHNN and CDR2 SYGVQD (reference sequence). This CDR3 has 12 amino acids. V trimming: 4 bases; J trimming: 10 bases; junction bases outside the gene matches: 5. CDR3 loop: CASSAGQGDYTF. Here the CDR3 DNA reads TGCGCCAGCAGTGCCGGACAGGGTGACTACACCTTC.

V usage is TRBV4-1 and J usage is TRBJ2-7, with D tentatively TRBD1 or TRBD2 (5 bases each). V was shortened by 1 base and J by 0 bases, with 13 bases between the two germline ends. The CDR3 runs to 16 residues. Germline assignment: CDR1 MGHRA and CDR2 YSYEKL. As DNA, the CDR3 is TGCGCCAGCAGCCAAGCGGTGACGGGGACCTCCTACGAGCAGTACTTC. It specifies CASSQAVTGTSYEQYF.

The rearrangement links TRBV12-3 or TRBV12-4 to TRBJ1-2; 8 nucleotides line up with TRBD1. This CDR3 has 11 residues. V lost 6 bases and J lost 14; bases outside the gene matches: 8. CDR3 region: CASRRDRSSTF. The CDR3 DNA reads TGTGCCAGCAGAAGGGACAGGTCCTCTACCTTC.

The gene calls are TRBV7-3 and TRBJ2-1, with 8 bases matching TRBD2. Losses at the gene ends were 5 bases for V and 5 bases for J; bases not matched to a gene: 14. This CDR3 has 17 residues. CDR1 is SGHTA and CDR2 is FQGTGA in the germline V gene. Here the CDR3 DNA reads TGTGCCAGCAGCGTGAGGCAGGCCGGGAGGGGCGACAATGAGCAGTTCTTC. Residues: CASSVRQAGRGDNEQFF.

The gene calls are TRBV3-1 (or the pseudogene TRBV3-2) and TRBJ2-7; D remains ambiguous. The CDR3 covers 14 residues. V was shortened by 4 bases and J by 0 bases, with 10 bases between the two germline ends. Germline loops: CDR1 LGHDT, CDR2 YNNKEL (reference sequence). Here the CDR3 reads CASSLRTGSYEQYF. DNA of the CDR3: TGTGCCAGCAGCCTACGGACGGGCTCCTACGAGCAGTACTTC.

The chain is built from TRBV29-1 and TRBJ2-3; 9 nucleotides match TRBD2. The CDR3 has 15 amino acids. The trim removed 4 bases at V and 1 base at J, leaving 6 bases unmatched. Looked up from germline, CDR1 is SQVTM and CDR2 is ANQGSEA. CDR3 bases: TGCAGCGTTGCCATGTTAGCGGGGGGCACAGATACGCAGTATTTT. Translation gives CSVAMLAGGTDTQYF.

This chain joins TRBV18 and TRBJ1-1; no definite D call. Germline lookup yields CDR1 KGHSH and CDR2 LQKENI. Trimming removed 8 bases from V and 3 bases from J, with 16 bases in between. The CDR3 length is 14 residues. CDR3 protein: CASKGRWGDTEAFF. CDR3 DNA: TGTGCCAGCAAGGGCCGGTGGGGAGACACTGAAGCTTTCTTT.

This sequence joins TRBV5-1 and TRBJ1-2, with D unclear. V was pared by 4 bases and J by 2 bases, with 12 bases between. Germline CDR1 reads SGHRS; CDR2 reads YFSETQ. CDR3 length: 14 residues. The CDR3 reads CASSPGPENYGYTF. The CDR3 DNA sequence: TGCGCCAGCAGCCCCGGACCGGAGAACTATGGCTACACCTTC. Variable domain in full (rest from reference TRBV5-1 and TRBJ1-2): KAGVTQTPRYLIKTRGQQVTLSCSPISGHRSVSWYQQTPGQGLQFLFEYFSETQRNKGNFPGRFSGRQFSNSRSEMNVSTLELGDSALYLCASSPGPENYGYTFGSGTRLTVV.

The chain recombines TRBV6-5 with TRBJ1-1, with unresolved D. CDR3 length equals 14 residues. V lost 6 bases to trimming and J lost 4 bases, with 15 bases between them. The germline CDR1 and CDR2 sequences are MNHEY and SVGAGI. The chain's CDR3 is CASRAVAGFTEAFF. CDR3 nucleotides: TGTGCCAGCAGAGCCGTCGCAGGTTTCACTGAAGCTTTCTTT.

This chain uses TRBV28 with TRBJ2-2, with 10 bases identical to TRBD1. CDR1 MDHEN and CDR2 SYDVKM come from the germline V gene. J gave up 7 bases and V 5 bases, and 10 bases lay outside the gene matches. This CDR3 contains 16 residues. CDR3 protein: CASSPRQGAFGGELFF. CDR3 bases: TGTGCCAGCAGTCCCCGACAGGGGGCTTTCGGCGGGGAGCTGTTTTTT.

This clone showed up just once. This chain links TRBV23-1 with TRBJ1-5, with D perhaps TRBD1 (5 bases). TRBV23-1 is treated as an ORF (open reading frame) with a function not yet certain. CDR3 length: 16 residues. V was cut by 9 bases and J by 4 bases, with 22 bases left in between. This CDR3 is CARPPYPKQANQPQHF. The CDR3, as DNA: TGCGCCAGGCCCCCGTATCCGAAACAGGCTAATCAGCCCCAGCATTTT.